One sample yielded the 32 T cell receptor beta chains listed below, sequenced in a study of tumor-infiltrating lymphocytes in localized non-small cell lung cancer. Libraries were prepared by immunoSEQ multiplex PCR; TCRdb keeps only in-frame clonotypes and omits some of them. The table has under 20,000 clones, around 72% seen once. Sequencing used lung tumor tissue. The receptors come from a human donor with non-small cell lung cancer.

The chain links TRBV6-1 to TRBJ2-5; D call uncertain. Looked up from germline, CDR1 is MNHNS and CDR2 is SASEGT. The CDR3 has 12 residues. Trimming took off 8 bases at V and 4 bases at J, with 11 bases between the two ends. CDR3 protein: CASGLYTETQYF. CDR3 sequence (DNA): TGTGCCAGCGGTCTTTATACAGAGACCCAGTACTTC.

This clone was detected only a few times. The chain employs TRBV27 and TRBJ1-5; the D is unclear. The CDR3 is made up of 14 amino acids. Trimming removed 8 bases at V and 3 bases at J, with 14 bases between. From germline, CDR1 is MNHEY and CDR2 SMNVEV (reference sequence). CDR3 DNA sequence: TGTGCCAGCTCCTCCGGTGAGGCCAATCAGCCCCAGCATTTT. This encodes CASSSGEANQPQHF.

This clone was found a few times. The chain employs TRBV6-6 and TRBJ2-7, with D unclear. Trimming took off 5 bases at V and 10 bases at J, with 12 bases between the two ends. There are 11 residues in the CDR3. The germline V gene has CDR1 MNHNY and CDR2 SVGAGI (reference sequence). CDR3 amino acids: CASSHLGIQYF. CDR3 nucleotide sequence: TGTGCCAGCAGTCATCTAGGAATACAGTACTTC.

This chain uses TRBV30 with TRBJ1-6; D remains ambiguous. The germline V and J ends were trimmed by 2 bases and 6 bases, with 8 bases remaining between them. This CDR3 spans 13 amino acids. Germline V lookup: CDR1 GTSNPN, CDR2 SVGIG (reference sequence). The DNA for the CDR3 is TGTGCCTGGAGTCAGGACGGTAATTCACCCCTCCACTTT. The encoded protein is CAWSQDGNSPLHF.

This rearrangement joins TRBV28 to TRBJ1-4; D not certain. The V gene's germline CDR1 is MDHEN and CDR2 SYDVKM. This CDR3 comprises 16 residues. V was clipped by 2 bases and J by 4 bases, with 14 bases between them. CDR3 region: CASSLGSPGYNEKLFF. The CDR3 DNA reads as TGTGCCAGCAGTTTAGGCAGTCCGGGTTATAATGAAAAACTGTTTTTT.

The chain links TRBV30 to TRBJ1-4; no clear D. This CDR3 contains 13 residues. V gave up 1 base and J gave up 4 bases, with 7 bases separating them. Germline V gene sequence: CDR1 GTSNPN, CDR2 SVGIG (reference sequence). This CDR3 reads CAWSGQVNEKLFF. CDR3 coding DNA: TGTGCCTGGAGTGGACAAGTTAATGAAAAACTGTTTTTT.

This clone was picked up a small number of times. The chain couples TRBV2 to TRBJ1-5, with 7 nucleotides matching TRBD1. V lost 6 bases and J lost 3; bases outside the gene matches: 8. The germline V gene encodes CDR1 SNHLY and CDR2 FYNNEI. The length of the CDR3 is 15 residues. The CDR3 region is CASRGDRVDNQPQHF. CDR3 DNA sequence: TGTGCCAGCAGGGGAGACAGGGTCGACAATCAGCCCCAGCATTTT.

J is TRBJ2-1 and V is TRBV6-1, with 14 positions matching TRBD2. Trimming at V came to 2 bases and at J to 9 bases, leaving 9 bases not matched to a gene. CDR3 size: 17 residues. Germline V lookup: CDR1 MNHNS, CDR2 SASEGT. The CDR3 region is CASSERGLAGGSGEQFF. CDR3 coding DNA: TGTGCCAGCAGTGAAAGAGGACTAGCGGGGGGCAGCGGTGAGCAGTTCTTC.

This sequence joins TRBV29-1 and TRBJ2-1; D perhaps matches TRBD1 (6 bases). CDR3 size: 14 residues. Per germline, CDR1 SQVTM and CDR2 ANQGSEA. Trimming stripped 6 bases from V and 10 bases from J, with 22 bases between. The DNA of the CDR3 is TGCAGCGTGCGTGGGGGACCCAGGGGCCCGGAGCAGTTCTTC. It is translated as CSVRGGPRGPEQFF.

This rearrangement joins TRBV23-1 to TRBJ2-7; D possibly corresponds to TRBD1 (7 bases). TRBV23-1 is marked as an open reading frame, function uncertain. Deletions cut 9 bases from V and 5 bases from J, with 23 bases between. CDR3 length equals 15 residues. CDR3 nucleotides: TGCGCCAGTCGCATCCGGGCAGGGGGGTTCAACGAGCAGTACTTC. Amino acids: CASRIRAGGFNEQYF.

The chain's CDR3 is CASSSTGLTQINTGELFF. CDR3 in DNA: TGCGCCAGCAGCTCTACCGGACTCACCCAAATTAACACCGGGGAGCTGTTTTTT. This rearrangement joins TRBV5-1 to TRBJ2-2, with D maybe TRBD2 (5 bases). Between the trimmed V and J ends, which lost 3 bases and 2 bases, there was a span of 20 bases. Looked up from germline, CDR1 is SGHRS and CDR2 is YFSETQ. The CDR3 has 18 amino acids.

The chain carries TRBV28 and TRBJ2-7, with TRBD1 identical over 9 bases. The CDR3 sequence is 15 residues long. Germline V gene lookup returns CDR1 MDHEN and CDR2 SYDVKM. V lost 5 bases, J lost 3 bases, and 8 bases stayed unmatched. Here the CDR3 DNA reads TGTGCCAGCAGTCCGCCCGGGACAGGGCACTACGAGCAGTACTTC. It codes for CASSPPGTGHYEQYF. The full variable domain, its missing parts supplied by reference TRBV28 and TRBJ2-7, is DVKVTQSSRYLVKRTGEKVFLECVQDMDHENMFWYRQDPGLGLRLIYFSYDVKMKEKGDIPEGYSVSREKKERFSLILESASTNQTSMYLCASSPPGTGHYEQYFGPGTRLTVT.

V is TRBV7-2 and J is TRBJ2-7; D is perhaps TRBD2 (5 bases). V lost 5 bases to trimming and J lost 0 bases, with 14 bases between them. Per the germline V gene, CDR1 is SGHTA and CDR2 is FQGNSA. The CDR3 is made up of 15 amino acids. CDR3 in amino acids: CASSPSQRTSYEQYF. DNA of the CDR3: TGTGCCAGCAGCCCAAGCCAGCGGACCTCCTACGAGCAGTACTTC. Using reference TRBV7-2 and TRBJ2-7 for the parts outside the CDR3, the full variable domain is GAGVSQSPSNKVTEKGKDVELRCDPISGHTALYWYRQSLGQGLEFLIYFQGNSAPDKSGLPSDRFSAERTGGSVSTLTIQRTQQEDSAVYLCASSPSQRTSYEQYFGPGTRLTVT.

This chain links TRBV7-6 with TRBJ2-7, with D unresolved. Between the trimmed V and J ends, which lost 7 bases and 3 bases, there was a span of 10 bases. The CDR3 length is 12 residues. Germline V lookup: CDR1 SGHVS, CDR2 FNYEAQ. The CDR3 sequence is CASTDDIYEQYF. The CDR3 bases are TGTGCCAGCACGGACGATATCTACGAGCAGTACTTC.

V and J are TRBV4-2 and TRBJ1-1; no reliable D call. V lost 1 base, J lost 1 base, and 13 bases lay in between. Germline V gene lookup returns CDR1 LGHNA and CDR2 YNFKEQ. There are 16 residues in the CDR3. CDR3 loop: CASSQVEGRRNTEAFF. The CDR3 DNA is TGTGCCAGCAGCCAAGTCGAAGGGCGGCGGAACACTGAAGCTTTCTTT.

The CDR3 protein is CASSPGQGGTQYF. In DNA form, the CDR3 reads TGTGCCAGCAGTCCTGGACAGGGAGGGACCCAGTACTTC. This chain uses TRBV25-1 with TRBJ2-5; TRBD1 matches at 8 bases. Germline V CDR1 and CDR2: MGHDK, SYGVNS. The V gene end was trimmed by 5 bases and the J gene end by 7 bases; junction bases not matched to a gene: 6. This CDR3 is 13 amino acids long.

V usage is TRBV4-3 and J usage is TRBJ2-2, with TRBD2 matching 9 bases. Germline V gene data show CDR1 as LGHNA and CDR2 as YSLEER. Trimming took 4 bases from V and 5 from J; bases not matched to a gene: 8. The CDR3 runs to 16 residues. In nucleotides, the CDR3 is TGCGCCAGCAGCCGAGTAGCGGGAGTGGGAACCGGGGAGCTGTTTTTT. It translates to CASSRVAGVGTGELFF.

This chain joins TRBV15 and TRBJ2-1, with 10 bases aligning to TRBD2. The ends lost 5 bases at V and 4 bases at J; junction bases unmatched: 5. Germline CDR1 LNHNV, CDR2 YYDKDF (reference sequence). The CDR3 is 15 residues long. The DNA for the CDR3 is TGTGCCACCAGCCGGCGTAGCGGGGGGTACAATGAGCAGTTCTTC. Encoded protein: CATSRRSGGYNEQFF.

The chain links TRBV29-1 to TRBJ1-1, with a weak D call TRBD1 (6 bases). The CDR3 is 15 residues long. Germline CDR1 and CDR2: SQVTM and ANQGSEA. Trimming took 5 bases from V and 2 from J, leaving 18 bases between them. The chain's CDR3 is CSVKRGNRVNTEAFF. The DNA for the CDR3 is TGCAGCGTTAAAAGGGGGAACAGAGTTAACACTGAAGCTTTCTTT. The variable domain in full, with the rest retrieved from reference TRBV29-1 and TRBJ1-1, is SAVISQKPSRDICQRGTSLTIQCQVDSQVTMMFWYRQQPGQSLTLIATANQGSEATYESGFVIDKFPISRPNLTFSTLTVSNMSPEDSSIYLCSVKRGNRVNTEAFFGQGTRLTVV.

This chain joins TRBV7-2 and TRBJ2-7; 15 nucleotides line up with TRBD2. Germline V gene data show CDR1 as SGHTA and CDR2 as FQGNSA. The CDR3 contains 18 residues. Unmatched junction bases numbered 14, after V lost 3 bases and J lost 8 bases. As DNA, the CDR3 is TGTGCCAGCAGCTTTACCGGGACTAGCGGGGGGCGCACGGGGAAGCAGTACTTC. It encodes CASSFTGTSGGRTGKQYF.

The V and J genes are TRBV29-1 and TRBJ1-4, with 10 nucleotides matching TRBD1. With V trimmed by 2 bases and J by 6 bases, 3 bases remained unmatched. The CDR3 loop spans 14 amino acids. Germline-derived CDR1 and CDR2 are SQVTM and ANQGSEA. DNA for the CDR3: TGCAGCGTTGAAACGGGACAGGGGTATGAAAAACTGTTTTTT. It is translated as CSVETGQGYEKLFF.

This clone was counted between two and nine times. V gene TRBV27 combines with J gene TRBJ2-7; a possible D gene is TRBD1 (6 bases). The V and J ends lost 6 bases and 12 bases respectively, with 15 bases between them. Germline assignment: CDR1 MNHEY and CDR2 SMNVEV (reference sequence). The CDR3 extends over 11 amino acids. CDR3 sequence: CASRTTGLVYF. CDR3 sequence (DNA): TGTGCCAGCAGGACGACAGGCCTCGTGTACTTC.

The gene calls are TRBV19 and TRBJ2-1; D may be TRBD2 (7 bases). Germline V gene sequence: CDR1 LNHDA, CDR2 SQIVND (reference sequence). The CDR3 is 14 residues long. V was shortened by 6 bases and J by 0 bases, with 9 bases between the two germline ends. The CDR3 sequence is CASRGGGSYNEQFF. CDR3 bases: TGTGCCAGTAGAGGGGGGGGCTCCTACAATGAGCAGTTCTTC.

The rearrangement joins TRBV6-5 to TRBJ1-2; 7 bases line up with TRBD1. Per the germline V gene, CDR1 is MNHEY and CDR2 is SVGAGI. Losses at the gene ends were 8 bases for V and 8 bases for J; bases not matched to a gene: 14. This CDR3 region has 14 residues. The CDR3 DNA sequence: TGTGCCAGCGGTGCAACAACAGGGGCGGAAGGCTACACCTTC. This sequence encodes CASGATTGAEGYTF.

This clone showed up just once. The junction shows a germline mismatch at one end, possibly a read error. The V gene is TRBV15, the J gene TRBJ1-4, with D perhaps TRBD1 (6 bases). Germline loops: CDR1 LNHNV, CDR2 YYDKDF (reference sequence). CDR3 size: 13 residues. In DNA form, the CDR3 reads TGTGCCACCAGCGGCACCCGAGGGGGGGCTATTATTTTT. It encodes CATSGTRGGAIIF.

The chain has TRBV7-2 and TRBJ1-2, with TRBD1 as a possible D gene (6 bases). Germline CDR1 and CDR2: SGHTA and FQGNSA. CDR3 length equals 13 residues. Trimming left V 5 bases short and J 2 bases short, with 9 bases between. The CDR3 loop is CASSEGGNYGYTF. CDR3 nucleotide sequence: TGTGCCAGCAGCGAAGGGGGGAACTATGGCTACACCTTC.

The chain couples TRBV5-5 to TRBJ2-1, with D possibly TRBD1 on 5 matching bases. The length of the CDR3 is 12 residues. Germline assignment: CDR1 SGHKS and CDR2 YYEKEE (reference sequence). V lost 1 base and J lost 7, with 6 bases in between. CDR3 bases: TGTGCCAGCAGCTTGAAGGGGAATGAGCAGTTCTTC. Translation gives CASSLKGNEQFF.

The chain joins TRBV5-1 to TRBJ1-2; the D gene is possibly TRBD1 (6 bases). The V and J ends lost 4 bases and 0 bases respectively, with 13 bases between them. Per germline, CDR1 SGHRS and CDR2 YFSETQ. This CDR3 region has 15 residues. The CDR3: CASSLWAGANYGYTF. The CDR3 DNA follows: TGCGCCAGCAGCCTCTGGGCAGGGGCTAACTATGGCTACACCTTC.

This clone was detected only once. The J gene is TRBJ2-5, the V gene TRBV7-9, with D perhaps matching TRBD1 or TRBD2 (5 bases each). V lost 2 bases and J lost 5, with 21 bases in between. The germline CDR1 and CDR2 sequences are SEHNR and FQNEAQ (reference sequence). The CDR3 totals 17 residues. DNA of the CDR3: TGTGCCAGCAGCTTAAGAGCCGGGACCCGGGAAGGGGAGACCCAGTACTTC. It yields the protein CASSLRAGTREGETQYF.

The rearrangement links TRBV7-8 to TRBJ1-1; D is unresolved. Germline CDR1 reads SGHVS; CDR2 reads FQNEAQ. V was pared by 5 bases and J by 0 bases, with 19 bases between. The CDR3 totals 17 residues. In DNA, the CDR3 is TGTGCCAGCAGCCCAGGTTTAGGGTCCCCAATGAACACTGAAGCTTTCTTT. Its translation: CASSPGLGSPMNTEAFF.

As DNA, the CDR3 is TGTGCCAGCAGCCAAGTACGTGGGAGCAGATACGAGCAGTACTTC. Translated: CASSQVRGSRYEQYF. The chain uses TRBV4-2 and TRBJ2-7, with D possibly being TRBD2 (5 bases). This CDR3 has 15 amino acids. V lost 1 base and J 4 bases, leaving 14 bases between the germline ends. CDR1 and CDR2 from the germline V gene are LGHNA and YNFKEQ.

The V and J genes are TRBV28 and TRBJ1-2; TRBD1 matches 9 bases. The CDR3 is 15 residues long. Germline lookup yields CDR1 MDHEN and CDR2 SYDVKM. V was pared by 6 bases and J by 2 bases, with 7 bases of the junction left unmatched. The CDR3 DNA reads TGTGCCAGCAGCTCAACCGGGACAGGGAACTATGGCTACACCTTC. Its translation: CASSSTGTGNYGYTF.